One sample yielded the 13 T cell receptor beta chains listed below, sequenced in a study of cytomegalovirus exposure and HLA in healthy donors. The PCR contained 60 Vbeta and 13 Jbeta primers. Sequencing used immunoSEQ multiplex PCR; TCRdb keeps in-frame clones, though not all of them. The table has 250,000 to 300,000 clones, 92% seen once; the top ten hold around 1.7%. The sample was PBMCs. These receptors originate from a girl aged 2-15 years in good health and CMV-seronegative.

This chain joins TRBV27 and TRBJ2-7; 7 positions match TRBD1. Unmatched junction bases numbered 12, after V lost 5 bases and J lost 5 bases. The CDR3 length is 15 residues. Germline V lookup: CDR1 MNHEY, CDR2 SMNVEV (reference sequence). CDR3 in amino acids: CASSPLDRVSDEQYF. CDR3 coding DNA: TGTGCCAGCAGTCCGCTCGACAGGGTTAGTGACGAGCAGTACTTC.

The V gene is TRBV10-3, the J gene TRBJ2-7; D may be TRBD2 (6 bases). The germline CDR1 and CDR2 sequences are ENHRY and SYGVKD. Trimming shortened V by 9 bases and J by 0 bases, and 15 bases separated the two germline ends. The CDR3 loop spans 14 amino acids. CDR3 DNA: TGTGCCATTGATCGGGAGTACCCCTCCTACGAGCAGTACTTC. Translation: CAIDREYPSYEQYF.

This chain links TRBV9 with TRBJ1-6, with unresolved D. The CDR3 totals 16 residues. V lost 0 bases and J lost 0, with 7 bases in between. Germline CDR1 reads SGDLS; CDR2 reads YYNGEE. CDR3 DNA: TGTGCCAGCAGCGTAGAGCCGAGCTCCTATAATTCACCCCTCCACTTT. This gives the protein CASSVEPSSYNSPLHF.

The chain is built from TRBV30 and TRBJ1-1; 10 bases are shared with TRBD1. Trimming removed 2 bases from V and 7 bases from J; junction bases left unmatched: 7. The CDR3 has 14 residues. CDR1 GTSNPN and CDR2 SVGIG come from the germline V gene (reference sequence). In DNA, the CDR3 is TGTGCCTGGAGTATGGGGACAGGGGCCGATGAAGCTTTCTTT. Protein: CAWSMGTGADEAFF.

In this sample, this clone turned up once. The chain combines TRBV2 with TRBJ2-3, with 10 nucleotides matching TRBD2. The CDR3 length is 18 residues. With 6 bases clipped from V and 3 bases from J, the junction kept 15 bases outside the gene matches. Per germline, CDR1 SNHLY and CDR2 FYNNEI. The CDR3 coding sequence is TGTGCCAGCAGGGTCGGCCTAGCGGGGGCCAGAGGAACAGATACGCAGTATTTT. This codes for CASRVGLAGARGTDTQYF.

The chain joins TRBV5-4 to TRBJ2-1; 7 bases agree with TRBD2. Germline trimming cut 0 bases from V and 4 bases from J; bases unmatched to any gene: 7. This CDR3 has 16 amino acids. Germline V gene lookup returns CDR1 SGHNT and CDR2 YYREEE (reference sequence). CDR3 DNA: TGTGCCAGCAGCTTGGCTAGCGGAATAAATTACAATGAGCAGTTCTTC. Protein product: CASSLASGINYNEQFF. Together with reference TRBV5-4 and TRBJ2-1, the CDR3 gives the full variable domain: ETGVTQSPTHLIKTRGQQVTLRCSSQSGHNTVSWYQQALGQGPQFIFQYYREEENGRGNFPPRFSGLQFPNYSSELNVNALELDDSALYLCASSLASGINYNEQFFGPGTRLTVL.

The rearrangement links TRBV5-4 to TRBJ2-3; 11 nucleotides match TRBD2. The CDR3 runs 16 residues. CDR1 SGHNT and CDR2 YYREEE come from the germline V gene (reference sequence). V gave up 2 bases and J gave up 3 bases; unmatched junction bases: 5. The CDR3 bases are TGTGCCAGCAGCTTCGCAGGGACTAGCGGAACAGATACGCAGTATTTT. Encoded protein: CASSFAGTSGTDTQYF.

For this clone: The identical CDR3 is also encoded by other nucleotide sequences in the sample. The chain couples TRBV7-6 to TRBJ2-7; the match to TRBD1 covers 9 bases. The length of the CDR3 is 14 residues. V lost 4 bases, J lost 5 bases, and 6 bases stayed unmatched. Germline CDR1 is SGHVS and CDR2 is FNYEAQ. The CDR3 spells CASSSGQGLDEQYF. CDR3 sequence (DNA): TGTGCCAGCAGCTCGGGACAGGGACTCGACGAGCAGTACTTC.

This rearrangement joins TRBV7-9 to TRBJ1-4; D not resolved. The CDR3 is 12 residues long. V lost 6 bases and J 7 bases, leaving 9 bases between the germline ends. Germline CDR1 and CDR2: SEHNR and FQNEAQ (reference sequence). Here the CDR3 DNA reads TGTGCCAGCAGTTTATATGTTGAAAAACTGTTTTTT. Residues: CASSLYVEKLFF.

This clone has just one count. The V call is TRBV6-5, the J call TRBJ2-7; D is possibly TRBD2 (7 bases). CDR1 is MNHEY, CDR2 SVGAGI, per germline. Trimming took off 0 bases at V and 7 bases at J, with 19 bases between the two ends. This CDR3 is 16 amino acids long. The DNA of the CDR3 is TGTGCCAGCAGTTACTCGAAAGTGGGGGGGCCGGGGGAGCAGTACTTC. This encodes CASSYSKVGGPGEQYF.

J is TRBJ1-6 and V is TRBV28, with D perhaps matching TRBD1 (6 bases). Germline-derived CDR1 and CDR2 are MDHEN and SYDVKM. This CDR3 comprises 14 residues. The V gene lost 6 bases and the J gene lost 8 bases, with 14 bases spanning the gap. CDR3 in amino acids: CASRYRVWDSPLHF. The CDR3 DNA reads TGTGCCAGCAGGTACAGGGTGTGGGATTCACCCCTCCACTTT.

This rearrangement joins TRBV27 to TRBJ2-1; 9 nucleotides agree with TRBD1. Unmatched junction bases numbered 9, after V lost 10 bases and J lost 8 bases. The CDR3 spans 13 residues. Germline CDR1 reads MNHEY; CDR2 reads SMNVEV (reference sequence). The CDR3 DNA is TGTGCCACCTCCGAGACAGGGGGGTATGAGCAGTTCTTC. It specifies CATSETGGYEQFF.

Only a few counts were recorded for this clone. CDR3: CASSESIRSASFYEQYF. The CDR3, as DNA: TGCGCCAGCAGTGAGTCGATCAGGTCCGCGTCCTTTTACGAGCAGTACTTC. The chain uses TRBV10-1 and TRBJ2-7; no clear D. Germline V gene data show CDR1 as WNHNN and CDR2 as SYGVQD (reference sequence). The CDR3 is 17 amino acids. The V and J ends lost 0 bases and 4 bases respectively, with 19 bases between them.